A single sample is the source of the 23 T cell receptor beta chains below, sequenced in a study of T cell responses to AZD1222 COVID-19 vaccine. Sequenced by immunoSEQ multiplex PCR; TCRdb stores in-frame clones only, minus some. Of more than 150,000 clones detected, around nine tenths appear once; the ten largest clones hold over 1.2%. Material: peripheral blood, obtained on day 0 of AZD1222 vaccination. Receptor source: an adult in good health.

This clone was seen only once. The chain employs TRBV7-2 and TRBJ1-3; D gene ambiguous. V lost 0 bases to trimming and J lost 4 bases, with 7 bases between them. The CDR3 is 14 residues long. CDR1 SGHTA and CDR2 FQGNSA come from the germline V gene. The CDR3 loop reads CASSLAFAGNTIYF. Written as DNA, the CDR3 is TGTGCCAGCAGCTTAGCGTTCGCAGGAAACACCATATATTTT.

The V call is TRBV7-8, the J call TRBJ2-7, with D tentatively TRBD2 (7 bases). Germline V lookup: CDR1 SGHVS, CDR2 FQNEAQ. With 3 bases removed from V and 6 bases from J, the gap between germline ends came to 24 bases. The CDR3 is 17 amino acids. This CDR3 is CASSFRGGTSARPEQYF. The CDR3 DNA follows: TGTGCCAGCAGCTTTAGAGGGGGAACTAGCGCCCGTCCCGAGCAGTACTTC.

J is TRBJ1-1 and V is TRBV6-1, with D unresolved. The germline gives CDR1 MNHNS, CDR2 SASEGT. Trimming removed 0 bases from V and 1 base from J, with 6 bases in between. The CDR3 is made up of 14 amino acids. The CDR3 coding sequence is TGTGCCAGCAGTGAAGCGCAGAGGAACACTGAAGCTTTCTTT. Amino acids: CASSEAQRNTEAFF.

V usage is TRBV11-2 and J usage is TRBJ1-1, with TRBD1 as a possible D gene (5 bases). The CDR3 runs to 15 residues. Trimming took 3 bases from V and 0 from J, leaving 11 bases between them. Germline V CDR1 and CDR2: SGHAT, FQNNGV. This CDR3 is CASSLAGGMNTEAFF. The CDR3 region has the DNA TGTGCCAGCAGCTTGGCCGGGGGAATGAACACTGAAGCTTTCTTT.

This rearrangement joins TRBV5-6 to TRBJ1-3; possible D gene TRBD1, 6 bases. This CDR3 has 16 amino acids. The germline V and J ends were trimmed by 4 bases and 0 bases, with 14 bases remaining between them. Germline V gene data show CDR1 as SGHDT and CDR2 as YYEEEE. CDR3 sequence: CASSGIRTDSGNTIYF. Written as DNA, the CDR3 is TGTGCCAGCAGCGGAATACGGACAGACTCTGGAAACACCATATATTTT.

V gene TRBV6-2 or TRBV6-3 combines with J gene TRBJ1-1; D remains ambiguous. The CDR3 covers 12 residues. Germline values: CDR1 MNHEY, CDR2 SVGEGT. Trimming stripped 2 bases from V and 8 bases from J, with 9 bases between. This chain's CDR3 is CASSYSRREAFF. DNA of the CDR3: TGTGCCAGCAGTTACAGTAGGCGAGAAGCTTTCTTT.

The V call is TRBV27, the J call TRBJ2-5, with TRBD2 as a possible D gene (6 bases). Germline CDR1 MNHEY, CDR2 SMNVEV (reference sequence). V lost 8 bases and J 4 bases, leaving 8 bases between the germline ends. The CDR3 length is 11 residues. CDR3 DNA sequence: TGTGCCAGCGAGGGAGGAGAGACCCAGTACTTC. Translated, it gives CASEGGETQYF.

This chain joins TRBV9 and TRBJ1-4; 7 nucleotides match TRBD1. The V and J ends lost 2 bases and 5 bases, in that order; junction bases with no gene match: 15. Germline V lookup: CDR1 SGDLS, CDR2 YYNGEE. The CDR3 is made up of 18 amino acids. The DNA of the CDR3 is TGTGCCAGCAGCGTTGGGGAGGGTCCGGGACAGAAAAATGAAAAACTGTTTTTT. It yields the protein CASSVGEGPGQKNEKLFF.

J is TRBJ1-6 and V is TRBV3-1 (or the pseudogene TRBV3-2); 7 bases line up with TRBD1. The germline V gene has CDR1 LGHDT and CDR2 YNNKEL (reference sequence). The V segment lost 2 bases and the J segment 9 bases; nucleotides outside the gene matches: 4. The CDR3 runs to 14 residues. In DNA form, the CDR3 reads TGTGCCAGCAGCCAATGGAGGGGGCGTTCACCCCTCCACTTT. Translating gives CASSQWRGRSPLHF.

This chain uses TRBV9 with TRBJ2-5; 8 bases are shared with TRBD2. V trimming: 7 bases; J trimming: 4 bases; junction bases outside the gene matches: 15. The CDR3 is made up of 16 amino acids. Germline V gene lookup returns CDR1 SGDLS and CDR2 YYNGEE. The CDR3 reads CASSFLSGGPRETQYF. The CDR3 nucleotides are TGTGCCAGCTCTTTTTTATCGGGGGGGCCGCGAGAGACCCAGTACTTC.

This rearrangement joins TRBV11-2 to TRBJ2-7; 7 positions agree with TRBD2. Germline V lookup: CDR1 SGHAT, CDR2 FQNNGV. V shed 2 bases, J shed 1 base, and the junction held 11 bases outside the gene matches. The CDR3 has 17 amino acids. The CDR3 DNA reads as TGTGCCAGCAGCTTAATCTCGGGGGGAGTCTTTTCCTACGAGCAGTACTTC. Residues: CASSLISGGVFSYEQYF.

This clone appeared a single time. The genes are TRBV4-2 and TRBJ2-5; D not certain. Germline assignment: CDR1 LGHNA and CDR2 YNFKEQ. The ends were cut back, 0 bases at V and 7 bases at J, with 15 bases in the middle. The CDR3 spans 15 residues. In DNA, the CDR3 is TGTGCCAGCAGCCAAGATTGGGGAACCCTGTCGACCCAGTACTTC. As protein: CASSQDWGTLSTQYF.

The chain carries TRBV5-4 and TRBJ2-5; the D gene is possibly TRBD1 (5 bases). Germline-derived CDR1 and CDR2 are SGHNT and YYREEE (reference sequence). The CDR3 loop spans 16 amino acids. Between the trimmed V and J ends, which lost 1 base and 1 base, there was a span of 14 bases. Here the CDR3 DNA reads TGTGCCAGCAGCTTGCCCAATAGAAGGGGCCAAGAGACCCAGTACTTC. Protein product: CASSLPNRRGQETQYF.

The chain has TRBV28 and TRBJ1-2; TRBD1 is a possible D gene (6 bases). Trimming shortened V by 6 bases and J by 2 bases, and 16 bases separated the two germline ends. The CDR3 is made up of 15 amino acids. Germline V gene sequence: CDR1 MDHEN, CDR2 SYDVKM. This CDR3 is CASRVAGVGNYGYTF. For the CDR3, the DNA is TGTGCCAGCAGGGTTGCAGGGGTGGGGAACTATGGCTACACCTTC.

The CDR3 DNA reads as TGTGCCAGCAGCCCGACGGCAGGGGGACTACACGAGCAGTACTTC. Translation: CASSPTAGGLHEQYF. The chain carries TRBV7-9 and TRBJ2-7; either TRBD1 or TRBD2 may fit D (7 bases each). The CDR3 sequence is 15 residues long. V dropped 5 bases and J dropped 5 bases, with 19 bases sitting between them. Germline assignment: CDR1 SEHNR and CDR2 FQNEAQ (reference sequence).

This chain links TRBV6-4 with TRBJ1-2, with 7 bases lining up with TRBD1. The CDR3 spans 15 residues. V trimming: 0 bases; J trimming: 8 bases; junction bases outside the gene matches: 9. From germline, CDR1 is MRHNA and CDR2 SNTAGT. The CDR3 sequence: CASSDSSEGAGGYTF. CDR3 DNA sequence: TGTGCCAGCAGTGACTCGAGTGAGGGGGCAGGGGGCTACACCTTC.

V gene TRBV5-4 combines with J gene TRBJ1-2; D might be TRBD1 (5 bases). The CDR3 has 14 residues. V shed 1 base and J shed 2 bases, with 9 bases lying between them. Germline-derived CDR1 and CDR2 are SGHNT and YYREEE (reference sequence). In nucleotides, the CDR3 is TGTGCCAGCAGCTTGAACGCAGGGAACTATGGCTACACCTTC. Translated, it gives CASSLNAGNYGYTF.

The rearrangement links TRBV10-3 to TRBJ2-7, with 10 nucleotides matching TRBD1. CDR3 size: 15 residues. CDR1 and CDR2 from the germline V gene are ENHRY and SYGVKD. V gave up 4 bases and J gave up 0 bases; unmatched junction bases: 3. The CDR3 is CAISVGQGLSYEQYF. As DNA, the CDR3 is TGTGCCATCAGTGTGGGACAGGGGCTCTCCTACGAGCAGTACTTC.

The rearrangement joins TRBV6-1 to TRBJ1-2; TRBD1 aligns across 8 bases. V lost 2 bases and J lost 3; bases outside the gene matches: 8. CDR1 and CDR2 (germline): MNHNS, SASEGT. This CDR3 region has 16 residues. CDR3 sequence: CASSERRQGADYGYTF. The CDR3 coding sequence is TGTGCCAGCAGTGAACGGCGGCAGGGGGCGGACTATGGCTACACCTTC.

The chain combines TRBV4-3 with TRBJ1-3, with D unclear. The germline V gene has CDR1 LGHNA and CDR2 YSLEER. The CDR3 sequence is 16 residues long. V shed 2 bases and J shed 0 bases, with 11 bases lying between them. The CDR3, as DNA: TGCGCCAGCAGCCAAATGACTTCGAACTCTGGAAACACCATATATTTT. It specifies CASSQMTSNSGNTIYF.

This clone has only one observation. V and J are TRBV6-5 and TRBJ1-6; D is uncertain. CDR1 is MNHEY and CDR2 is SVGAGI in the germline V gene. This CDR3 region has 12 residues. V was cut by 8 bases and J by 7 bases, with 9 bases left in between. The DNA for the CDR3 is TGTGCCAGCGGGTCGGAAAATTCACCCCTCCACTTT. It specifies CASGSENSPLHF.

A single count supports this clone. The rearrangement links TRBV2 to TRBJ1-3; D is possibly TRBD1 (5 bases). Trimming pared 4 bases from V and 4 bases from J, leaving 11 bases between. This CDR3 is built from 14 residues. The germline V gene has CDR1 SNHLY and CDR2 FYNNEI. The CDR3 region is CASSVGAPGNTIYF. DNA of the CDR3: TGTGCCAGCAGTGTCGGGGCTCCCGGAAACACCATATATTTT.

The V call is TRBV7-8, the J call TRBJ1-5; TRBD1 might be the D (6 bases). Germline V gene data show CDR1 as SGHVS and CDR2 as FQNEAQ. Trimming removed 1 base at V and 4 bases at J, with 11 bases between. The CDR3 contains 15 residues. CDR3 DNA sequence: TGTGCCAGCAGCTTAGACGCAGGGGTTAATCAGCCCCAGCATTTT. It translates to CASSLDAGVNQPQHF.